This TCR beta chain was observed in a study of blood T cell repertoires in COVID-19. Whole-study context: Collection of acute and convalescent COVID-19 samples took place in the United States, Italy and Spain. T cells, B-cell-depleted T cells, or PBMCs supplied cDNA or gDNA.

As processed by the authors: The authors estimated nucleated cell counts from reference gene primer amplification. Measured with immunoSEQ multiplex PCR; TCRdb has only the in-frame clones, and not every one. V, J and clone size reflect that table, while D and trimming were determined from the DNA. Of about 88,000 clones in the sample, 90% are singletons; the top ten hold roughly 1.7%. This TCR was recovered from a man in his 60s with acute or convalescent COVID-19. The sequencing sample was made of peripheral blood.

Written as DNA, the CDR3 is TGTGCCAGCAGTTCGACAGGGCCCAACTATGGCTACACCTTC. Protein sequence: CASSSTGPNYGYTF. The chain combines TRBV27 with TRBJ1-2, with 7 bases matching TRBD1. Losses at the gene ends were 4 bases for V and 2 bases for J; bases not matched to a gene: 4. Germline CDR1 is MNHEY and CDR2 is SMNVEV (reference sequence). The CDR3 consists of 14 residues.